This entry is about one T cell receptor (beta chain). This record comes from a study of blood T cell repertoires in COVID-19. Produced via immunoSEQ multiplex PCR; TCRdb's table is partial and in-frame only. The data show 270,000 or so clones, less than 95% seen once. Losses at the gene ends were 10 bases for V and 9 bases for J; bases not matched to a gene: 10. Germline-derived CDR1 and CDR2 are LGHDT and YNNKEL (reference sequence). This CDR3 has 13 residues. The sequenced sample consisted of PBMCs or T cells enriched from blood (not recorded which). The sequence came from a man aged 40-49 years who had been exposed to COVID-19. The genes are TRBV3-1 (or the pseudogene TRBV3-2) and TRBJ1-3; TRBD1 matches at 9 bases. CDR3 sequence: CATRGTGRGTIYF. The CDR3 DNA reads TGTGCCACTAGAGGGACAGGGAGAGGCACCATATATTTT.